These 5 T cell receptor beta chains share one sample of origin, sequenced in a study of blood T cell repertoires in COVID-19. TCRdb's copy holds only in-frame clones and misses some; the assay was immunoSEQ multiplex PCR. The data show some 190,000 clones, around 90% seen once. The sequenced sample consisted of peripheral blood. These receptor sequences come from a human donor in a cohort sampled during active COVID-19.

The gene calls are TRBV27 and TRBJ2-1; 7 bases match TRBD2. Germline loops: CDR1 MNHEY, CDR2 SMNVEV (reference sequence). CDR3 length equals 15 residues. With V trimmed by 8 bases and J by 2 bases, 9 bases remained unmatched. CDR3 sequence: CASGSGRGTYNEQFF. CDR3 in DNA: TGTGCCAGCGGGTCCGGGCGGGGGACCTACAATGAGCAGTTCTTC.

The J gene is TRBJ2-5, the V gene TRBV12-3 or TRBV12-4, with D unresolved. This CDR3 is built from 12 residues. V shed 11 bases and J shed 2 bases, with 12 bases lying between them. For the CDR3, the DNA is TGTGCCTCCGCGGATGTGCAAGAGACCCAGTACTTC. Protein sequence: CASADVQETQYF.

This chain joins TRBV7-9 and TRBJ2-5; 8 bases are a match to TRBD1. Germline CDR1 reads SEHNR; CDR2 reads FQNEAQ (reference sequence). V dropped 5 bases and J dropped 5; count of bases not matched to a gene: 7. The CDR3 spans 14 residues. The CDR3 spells CASSSRQGWETQYF. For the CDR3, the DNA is TGTGCCAGCAGCAGTCGACAGGGGTGGGAGACCCAGTACTTC.

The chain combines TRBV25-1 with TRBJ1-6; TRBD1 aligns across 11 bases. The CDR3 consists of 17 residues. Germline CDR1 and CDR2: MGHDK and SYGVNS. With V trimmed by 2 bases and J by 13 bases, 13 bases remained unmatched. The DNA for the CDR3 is TGTGCCAGCAGTGAAGGTGGGGGGACAGGGGGAGCTCTCCCCCTCCACTTT. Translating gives CASSEGGGTGGALPLHF.

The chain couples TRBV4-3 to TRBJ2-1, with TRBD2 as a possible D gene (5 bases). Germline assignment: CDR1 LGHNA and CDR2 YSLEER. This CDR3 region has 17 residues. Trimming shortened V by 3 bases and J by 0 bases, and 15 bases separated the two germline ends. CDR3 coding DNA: TGCGCCAGCAGCCAGGCCGCTACTGGGAGCTCCTACAATGAGCAGTTCTTC. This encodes CASSQAATGSSYNEQFF.